This T cell receptor beta chain comes out of a study of a mutant IDH1 vaccine in newly diagnosed glioma. Study at large: Vaccines were begun 4-6 weeks after radiotherapy alone, or with temozolomide cycles. Study outcomes and limitations: Patients mounted vaccine-induced immune responses in around 93% of cases. Pseudoprogression seemed unlinked to shifts in top peripheral T cell clonotypes.

As to this clone: Its antigen remains unknown.

This CDR3 has 13 amino acids. Trimming cost V 3 bases and J 4 bases, with 10 bases left between them. The germline V gene has CDR1 GTSNPN and CDR2 SVGIG (reference sequence). The protocol was immunoSEQ multiplex PCR, while the TCRdb copy is restricted to in-frame clones and leaves out a portion. The sample records 110,000 or so clones, about nine tenths being singletons. Indicated time point: week 11, during vaccination. The study gave 300 ug of mutant IDH1 20-mer peptide per vaccine dose, with topical imiquimod. In every donor, the tumor was a new WHO grade 3 or 4 IDH1-mutant, ATRX-lost astrocytoma. The specimen comprised PBMCs, sampled from a glioma patient whose treatment included an IDH1 peptide vaccine. The chain uses TRBV30 and TRBJ1-3; D remains unclear. This TCR was sampled from a woman in her forties or fifties with glioma. This CDR3 is CAWRRGGGNTIYF. CDR3 DNA: TGTGCCTGGAGACGGGGTGGCGGAAACACCATATATTTT. The variable domain in full, with the rest retrieved from reference TRBV30 and TRBJ1-3, is SQTIHQWPATLVQPVGSPLSLECTVEGTSNPNLYWYRQAAGRGLQLLFYSVGIGQISSEVPQNLSASRPQDRQFILSSKKLLLSDSGFYLCAWRRGGGNTIYFGEGSWLTVV.